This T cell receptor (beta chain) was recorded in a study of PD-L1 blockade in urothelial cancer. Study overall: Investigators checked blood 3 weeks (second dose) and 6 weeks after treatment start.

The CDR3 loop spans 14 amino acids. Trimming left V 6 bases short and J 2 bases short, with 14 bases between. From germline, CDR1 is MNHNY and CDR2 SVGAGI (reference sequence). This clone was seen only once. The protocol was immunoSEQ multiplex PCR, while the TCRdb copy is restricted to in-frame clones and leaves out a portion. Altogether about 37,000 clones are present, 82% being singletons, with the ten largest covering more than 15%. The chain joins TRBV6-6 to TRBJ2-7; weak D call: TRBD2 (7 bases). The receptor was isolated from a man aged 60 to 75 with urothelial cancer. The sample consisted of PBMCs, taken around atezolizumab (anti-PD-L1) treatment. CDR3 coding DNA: TGTGCCAGCAGGCGGGGGCTCAATGCCTACGAGCAGTACTTC. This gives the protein CASRRGLNAYEQYF.